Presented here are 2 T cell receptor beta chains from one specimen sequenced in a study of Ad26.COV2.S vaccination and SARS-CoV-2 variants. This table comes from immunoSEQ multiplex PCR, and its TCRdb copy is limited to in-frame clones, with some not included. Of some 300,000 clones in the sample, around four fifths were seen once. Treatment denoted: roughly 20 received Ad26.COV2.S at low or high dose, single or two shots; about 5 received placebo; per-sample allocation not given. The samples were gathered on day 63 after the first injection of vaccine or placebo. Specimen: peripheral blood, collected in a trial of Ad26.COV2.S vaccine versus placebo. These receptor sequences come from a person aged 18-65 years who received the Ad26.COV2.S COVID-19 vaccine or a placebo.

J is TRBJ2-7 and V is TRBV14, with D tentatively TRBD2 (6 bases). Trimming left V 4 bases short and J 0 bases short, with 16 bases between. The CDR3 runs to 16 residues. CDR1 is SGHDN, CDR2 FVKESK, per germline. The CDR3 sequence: CASSRWGLFSSYEQYF. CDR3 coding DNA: TGTGCCAGCAGCCGCTGGGGACTCTTTTCCTCCTACGAGCAGTACTTC. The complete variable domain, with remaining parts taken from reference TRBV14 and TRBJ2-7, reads EAGVTQFPSHSVIEKGQTVTLRCDPISGHDNLYWYRRVMGKEIKFLLHFVKESKQDESGMPNNRFLAERTGGTYSTLKVQPAELEDSGVYFCASSRWGLFSSYEQYFGPGTRLTVT.

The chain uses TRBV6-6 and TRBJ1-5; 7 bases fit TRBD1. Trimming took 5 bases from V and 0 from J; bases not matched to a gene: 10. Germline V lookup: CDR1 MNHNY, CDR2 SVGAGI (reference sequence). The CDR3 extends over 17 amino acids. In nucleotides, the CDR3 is TGTGCCAGCAGTCCGACGGAGACAGGGTATAGCAATCAGCCCCAGCATTTT. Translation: CASSPTETGYSNQPQHF.